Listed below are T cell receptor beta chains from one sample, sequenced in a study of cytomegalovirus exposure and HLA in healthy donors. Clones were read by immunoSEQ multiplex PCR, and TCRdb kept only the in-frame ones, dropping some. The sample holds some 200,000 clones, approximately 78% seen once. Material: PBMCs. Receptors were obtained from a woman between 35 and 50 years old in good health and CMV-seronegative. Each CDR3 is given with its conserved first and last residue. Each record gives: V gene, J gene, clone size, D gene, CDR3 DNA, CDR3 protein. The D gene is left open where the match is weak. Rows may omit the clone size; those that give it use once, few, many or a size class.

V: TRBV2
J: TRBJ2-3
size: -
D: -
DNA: TGTGCCAGCAGTGTTGGTTCGGGATCCGCTAGCACAGATACGCAGTATTTT
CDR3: CASSVGSGSASTDTQYF

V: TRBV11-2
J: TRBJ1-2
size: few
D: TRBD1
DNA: TGTGCCAGCAGCTTCCTCCAGGGGGACGACTATGGCTACACCTTC
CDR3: CASSFLQGDDYGYTF

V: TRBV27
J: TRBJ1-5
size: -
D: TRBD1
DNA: TGTGCCAGCAGCCAAAGCACAGGGGCAAATCAGCCCCAGCATTTT
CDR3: CASSQSTGANQPQHF

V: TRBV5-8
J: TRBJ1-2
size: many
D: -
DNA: TGTGCCAGCAGCCTGACAGTGATCTATGGCTACACCTTC
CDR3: CASSLTVIYGYTF

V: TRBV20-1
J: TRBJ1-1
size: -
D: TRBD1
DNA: TGCAGTGCCAGACAGGGGGTGTTAGCTTTCTTT
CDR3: CSARQGVLAFF

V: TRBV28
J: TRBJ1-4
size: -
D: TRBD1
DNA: TGTGCCAGCAGTTTATACGGGACAGGGAGGGCCGAAAAACTGTTTTTT
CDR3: CASSLYGTGRAEKLFF

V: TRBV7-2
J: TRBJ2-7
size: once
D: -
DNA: TGTGCCAGCAGCTTCAGCGGAGGGGCCTACGAGCAGTACTTC
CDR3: CASSFSGGAYEQYF

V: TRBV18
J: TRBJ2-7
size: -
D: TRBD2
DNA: TGTGCCAGCTTCGGGGGAGGGAAATACGAGCAGTACTTC
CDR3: CASFGGGKYEQYF

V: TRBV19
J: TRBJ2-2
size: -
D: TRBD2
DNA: TGTGCCAGTAGTGGAGGACTAGCGGGAGACACCGGGGAGCTGTTTTTT
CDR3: CASSGGLAGDTGELFF

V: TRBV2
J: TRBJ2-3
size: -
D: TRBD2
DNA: TGTGCCAGCAGCCCCCCTAGCGGGAGGCCTAGCACAGATACGCAGTATTTT
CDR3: CASSPPSGRPSTDTQYF

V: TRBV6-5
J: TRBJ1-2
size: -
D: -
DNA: TGTGCCAGCAGCCCGCAGTCTAGGGGGTATGGCTACACCTTC
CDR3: CASSPQSRGYGYTF

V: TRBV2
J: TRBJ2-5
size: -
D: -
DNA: TGTGCCAGCAAGGGAGACCAAGAGACCCAGTACTTC
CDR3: CASKGDQETQYF

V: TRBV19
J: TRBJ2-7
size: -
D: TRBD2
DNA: TGTGCCAGTAGTATAAGCACGGCTAGCGGGACATACGAGCAGTACTTC
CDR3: CASSISTASGTYEQYF

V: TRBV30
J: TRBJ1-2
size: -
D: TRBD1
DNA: TGTGCCTGGAGTGTACAGGGGACAGGCCACTATGGCTACACCTTC
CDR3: CAWSVQGTGHYGYTF

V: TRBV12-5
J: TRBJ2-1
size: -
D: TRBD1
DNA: TGTGCTAGTGGTTTGGCCCAGTACAGGGGGCAGAATTCCTACAATGAGCAGTTCTTC
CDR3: CASGLAQYRGQNSYNEQFF

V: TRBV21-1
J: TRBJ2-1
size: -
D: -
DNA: TGTGCCAGCAGCAAGGGACTAGCGGGAGAGCCGGGGGAGCAGTTCTTC
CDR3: CASSKGLAGEPGEQFF

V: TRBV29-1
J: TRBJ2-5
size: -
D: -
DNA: TGCAGCGTTGTGGAAACCGGGACACGACGAGGCGAAGGGCAGTACTTC
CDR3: CSVVETGTRRGEGQYF